Presented here are 10 T cell receptor beta chains from one specimen sequenced in a study of beta chain features in type 1 diabetes. Expressed TCRB transcripts were sequenced, since all the RNA that had been isolated was reverse transcribed. Method: immunoSEQ multiplex PCR; TCRdb's copy keeps in-frame clones and lacks some. The sample lists some 150,000 clones; about 10% were seen once. The material sequenced was naive CD4+ T cells from blood. The receptors were sampled from a man aged 18 to 35 in good health.

The genes are TRBV2 and TRBJ2-5; the match to TRBD2 covers 7 bases. This CDR3 has 13 amino acids. V was clipped by 10 bases and J by 2 bases; unmatched bases: 7. Germline CDR1 reads SNHLY; CDR2 reads FYNNEI. CDR3 in DNA: TGTGCCACCTACCGTAGCGGGCAAGAGACCCAGTACTTC. This sequence encodes CATYRSGQETQYF. The full variable domain, its missing parts supplied by reference TRBV2 and TRBJ2-5, is EPEVTQTPSHQVTQMGQEVILRCVPISNHLYFYWYRQILGQKVEFLVSFYNNEISEKSEIFDDQFSVERPDGSNFTLKIRSTKLEDSAMYFCATYRSGQETQYFGPGTRLLVL.

This clone has only a few counts. J is TRBJ2-5 and V is TRBV6-6; the D gene is possibly TRBD2 (7 bases). Germline-derived CDR1 and CDR2 are MNHNY and SVGAGI (reference sequence). Trimming left V 10 bases short and J 5 bases short, with 20 bases between. This CDR3 has 14 amino acids. As DNA, the CDR3 is TGTGCCACCCTAAAGGGGGGGGCGGGGGAGACCCAGTACTTC. Its protein is CATLKGGAGETQYF.

This clone was recorded many times. The chain employs TRBV13 and TRBJ2-5; D is perhaps TRBD2 (5 bases). Looked up from germline, CDR1 is PRHDT and CDR2 is FYEKMQ (reference sequence). Deletions cut 6 bases from V and 5 bases from J, with 13 bases between. The CDR3 contains 13 residues. DNA of the CDR3: TGTGCCAGCAGTCCCCGGGGAGTCGAGACCCAGTACTTC. As protein: CASSPRGVETQYF.

This clone was recorded a few times. The chain couples TRBV5-6 to TRBJ2-5, with D possibly TRBD1 on 5 matching bases. CDR1 and CDR2 from the germline V gene are SGHDT and YYEEEE. V lost 0 bases and J lost 5, with 14 bases in between. This CDR3 is 15 amino acids long. This CDR3 is CASSLEQGSLETQYF. In DNA form, the CDR3 reads TGTGCCAGCAGCTTGGAGCAGGGTTCGCTGGAGACCCAGTACTTC.

The gene calls are TRBV10-3 and TRBJ1-2, with TRBD1 as a possible D gene (5 bases). The CDR3 loop spans 14 amino acids. Germline CDR1 and CDR2: ENHRY and SYGVKD. The V and J ends lost 3 bases and 7 bases respectively, with 15 bases between them. The CDR3 DNA sequence: TGTGCCATCAGTGATCAGGGCCTCGTGGGTGGCTACACCTTC. Amino acids: CAISDQGLVGGYTF.

This clone was detected a few times. The rearrangement uses TRBV18 and TRBJ1-4; TRBD1 aligns across 7 bases. Trimming at V came to 6 bases and at J to 2 bases, leaving 6 bases not matched to a gene. This CDR3 comprises 15 residues. The V gene's germline CDR1 is KGHSH and CDR2 LQKENI. The chain's CDR3 is CASSPTGVTNEKLFF. CDR3 in DNA: TGTGCCAGCTCGCCTACAGGGGTTACTAATGAAAAACTGTTTTTT.

This sequence joins TRBV30 and TRBJ1-1; tentatively, D is TRBD1 (5 bases). Looked up from germline, CDR1 is GTSNPN and CDR2 is SVGIG (reference sequence). The CDR3 is 12 amino acids. V was trimmed by 5 bases and J by 11 bases, leaving 18 bases between them. The CDR3 DNA is TGTGCCTGGTCTACACAGGCGTCGGGCGCTTTCTTT. It codes for CAWSTQASGAFF.

This clone was detected only a few times. This chain connects TRBV5-1 to TRBJ2-3, with 7 bases fitting TRBD1. The ends lost 4 bases at V and 1 base at J; junction bases unmatched: 9. The CDR3 sequence is 16 residues long. Germline V gene data show CDR1 as SGHRS and CDR2 as YFSETQ. CDR3 protein: CASSDVGQAGTDTQYF. CDR3 coding DNA: TGCGCCAGCAGCGACGTCGGACAGGCCGGCACAGATACGCAGTATTTT.

The chain joins TRBV7-6 to TRBJ2-3, with D unclear. The ends were cut back, 3 bases at V and 1 base at J, with 8 bases in the middle. This CDR3 comprises 14 residues. CDR1 SGHVS and CDR2 FNYEAQ come from the germline V gene. The CDR3 sequence is CASSFWQGTDTQYF. The DNA for the CDR3 is TGTGCCAGCAGCTTTTGGCAGGGCACAGATACGCAGTATTTT.

The rearrangement joins TRBV19 to TRBJ2-7; 8 bases match TRBD2. Germline V gene data show CDR1 as LNHDA and CDR2 as SQIVND (reference sequence). This CDR3 has 13 amino acids. With 4 bases clipped from V and 7 bases from J, the junction kept 6 bases outside the gene matches. The DNA of the CDR3 is TGTGCCAGTAGTAGGGCGCGGGGGGATGAGCAGTACTTC. Its protein product is CASSRARGDEQYF.